This entry lists 22 T cell receptor beta chains sequenced from one sample in a study of Ad26.COV2.S vaccination and SARS-CoV-2 variants. Sequencing used immunoSEQ multiplex PCR; TCRdb keeps in-frame clones, though not all of them. Of roughly 700,000 clones detected, roughly 90% appear once; the ten largest clones hold about 1.5%. Regarding treatment: about 20 received Ad26.COV2.S at low or high dose, single or two shots; about five received placebo; per-sample allocation not given. Sampling happened 63 days after the first vaccine or placebo injection. This sample comprised peripheral blood, obtained in a trial of Ad26.COV2.S vaccine versus placebo. These receptors originate from a person between 18 and 65 years old who received the Ad26.COV2.S COVID-19 vaccine or a placebo.

This chain joins TRBV5-1 and TRBJ2-1, with 11 bases matching TRBD2. There are 15 residues in the CDR3. Germline CDR1 and CDR2: SGHRS and YFSETQ. V was clipped by 3 bases and J by 9 bases; unmatched bases: 8. CDR3 sequence: CASSSTSGSFSEQFF. As DNA, the CDR3 is TGCGCCAGCAGCTCAACTAGCGGGAGTTTTAGTGAGCAGTTCTTC.

This sequence joins TRBV3-1 (or the pseudogene TRBV3-2) and TRBJ2-2; the match to TRBD1 covers 8 bases. The CDR3 is made up of 16 amino acids. Germline V gene sequence: CDR1 LGHDT, CDR2 YNNKEL (reference sequence). J gave up 1 base and V 4 bases, and 5 bases lay outside the gene matches. The CDR3 sequence is CASSRPGTGNTGELFF. The DNA for the CDR3 is TGTGCCAGCAGCCGCCCGGGGACAGGGAACACCGGGGAGCTGTTTTTT.

The chain recombines TRBV3-1 (or the pseudogene TRBV3-2) with TRBJ1-5; 9 bases agree with TRBD1. CDR3 length equals 15 residues. CDR1 and CDR2 (germline): LGHDT, YNNKEL (reference sequence). V shed 1 base and J 3 bases; nucleotides not matched to a gene: 1. CDR3 sequence (DNA): TGTGCCAGCAGCCAAGGGACAGGGGCCAATCAGCCCCAGCATTTT. Translation gives CASSQGTGANQPQHF.

V is TRBV5-1 and J is TRBJ1-6; no definite D call. CDR1 is SGHRS and CDR2 is YFSETQ in the germline V gene. V lost 0 bases, J lost 0 bases, and 7 bases lay in between. The CDR3 has 16 amino acids. The CDR3 loop is CASSLGGDSYNSPLHF. DNA for the CDR3: TGCGCCAGCAGCTTGGGGGGTGACTCCTATAATTCACCCCTCCACTTT.

The rearrangement joins TRBV20-1 to TRBJ2-3, with D tentatively TRBD1 (6 bases). This CDR3 spans 14 amino acids. The germline gives CDR1 DFQATT, CDR2 SNEGSKA (reference sequence). V was cut by 3 bases and J by 0 bases, with 10 bases left in between. CDR3: CSASAGTSTDTQYF. The DNA of the CDR3 is TGCAGTGCTAGTGCCGGGACAAGCACAGATACGCAGTATTTT.

The V call is TRBV7-2, the J call TRBJ2-2; 12 bases map to TRBD2. CDR1 is SGHTA, CDR2 FQGNSA, per germline. Germline trimming cut 1 base from V and 6 bases from J; bases unmatched to any gene: 3. The CDR3 runs 16 residues. The CDR3 nucleotides read TGTGCCAGCAGCTTAGTGGCTAGCGGGGGGGCCGGGGAGCTGTTTTTT. Residues: CASSLVASGGAGELFF.

This chain joins TRBV4-3 and TRBJ2-2, with D hard to call. V was shortened by 0 bases and J by 0 bases, with 11 bases between the two germline ends. The CDR3 totals 17 residues. CDR1 and CDR2 (germline): LGHNA, YSLEER. The CDR3 coding sequence is TGCGCCAGCAGCCAAGATCCCCCGGGCGCGAACACCGGGGAGCTGTTTTTT. Translated, it gives CASSQDPPGANTGELFF.

The chain carries TRBV19 and TRBJ2-2, with 7 bases aligning to TRBD1. From germline, CDR1 is LNHDA and CDR2 SQIVND (reference sequence). Germline trimming cut 6 bases from V and 7 bases from J; bases unmatched to any gene: 5. There are 13 residues in the CDR3. CDR3 in DNA: TGTGCCAGTAGACCTACAGGGGACGGGGAGCTGTTTTTT. Its protein product is CASRPTGDGELFF.

The chain employs TRBV3-1 (or the pseudogene TRBV3-2) and TRBJ1-6; tentatively, D is TRBD1 (6 bases). The germline gives CDR1 LGHDT, CDR2 YNNKEL (reference sequence). The CDR3 has 15 amino acids. Trimming cost V 1 base and J 10 bases, with 14 bases left between them. This chain's CDR3 is CASSQGGQGRSPLHF. The CDR3 DNA follows: TGTGCCAGCAGCCAAGGGGGGCAGGGTCGATCACCCCTCCACTTT.

In this sample, this clone turned up once. V is TRBV3-1 (or the pseudogene TRBV3-2) and J is TRBJ2-2; D unclear. The CDR3 length is 13 residues. V shed 1 base and J shed 4 bases, with 4 bases lying between them. CDR1 LGHDT and CDR2 YNNKEL come from the germline V gene (reference sequence). This CDR3 reads CASSQGFTGELFF. For the CDR3, the DNA is TGTGCCAGCAGCCAAGGCTTCACCGGGGAGCTGTTTTTT.

The rearrangement uses TRBV24-1 and TRBJ2-1, with D uncertain. Trimming stripped 4 bases from V and 0 bases from J, with 6 bases between. Germline V lookup: CDR1 KGHDR, CDR2 SFDVKD. The CDR3 loop spans 14 amino acids. CDR3: CATSESGSYNEQFF. CDR3 coding DNA: TGTGCCACCAGTGAATCGGGCTCCTACAATGAGCAGTTCTTC.

This clone was recorded once. The CDR3, as DNA: TGCGCCAGCAGCCGAGCTGGTGACAGGCAATATGGCTACACCTTC. Translation gives CASSRAGDRQYGYTF. This rearrangement joins TRBV4-3 to TRBJ1-2, with D possibly being TRBD1 (6 bases). CDR1 is LGHNA, CDR2 YSLEER, per germline. CDR3 length equals 15 residues. Between the trimmed V and J ends, which lost 4 bases and 5 bases, there was a span of 17 bases.

The chain has TRBV6-2 or TRBV6-3 and TRBJ1-4; TRBD1 matches at 11 bases. The CDR3 extends over 15 amino acids. J was trimmed by 10 bases and V by 2 bases; bases with no gene match: 6. CDR1 is MNHEY and CDR2 is SVGEGT in the germline V gene. In nucleotides, the CDR3 is TGTGCCAGCAGTTACACCCCGGGACAGGGGGGAAAACTGTTTTTT. It encodes CASSYTPGQGGKLFF.

The J gene is TRBJ2-7, the V gene TRBV4-3; D unresolved. The CDR3 totals 13 residues. Germline lookup yields CDR1 LGHNA and CDR2 YSLEER. Trimming took 4 bases from V and 12 from J, leaving 19 bases between them. The CDR3 nucleotides read TGCGCCAGCAGCCCAGAACCGGGCGGTCGTTTGTACTTC. Its protein is CASSPEPGGRLYF.

The chain links TRBV6-5 to TRBJ1-4; 8 bases fit TRBD1. After removal of 5 bases from V and 6 bases from J, the junction contained 8 bases not matched to a gene. Germline V gene data show CDR1 as MNHEY and CDR2 as SVGAGI. This CDR3 is built from 15 residues. Here the CDR3 DNA reads TGTGCCAGCAGTCGACAGGGGACAGTCGATGAAAAACTGTTTTTT. Its translation is CASSRQGTVDEKLFF.

The genes are TRBV2 and TRBJ2-5; 7 bases line up with TRBD2. The V and J ends lost 1 base and 4 bases, in that order; junction bases with no gene match: 9. From germline, CDR1 is SNHLY and CDR2 FYNNEI. The CDR3 length is 16 residues. The CDR3 coding sequence is TGTGCCAGCAGTGAAGAAGAGGGGACTATTTCAGAGACCCAGTACTTC. It translates to CASSEEEGTISETQYF.

This clone has only one observation. The chain is built from TRBV7-9 and TRBJ2-6; TRBD1 is a possible D gene (6 bases). The CDR3 covers 19 residues. Looked up from germline, CDR1 is SEHNR and CDR2 is FQNEAQ (reference sequence). The ends were cut back, 3 bases at V and 0 bases at J, with 18 bases in the middle. The CDR3 is CASSLTLGRGPSGANVLTF. Written as DNA, the CDR3 is TGTGCCAGCAGCTTGACCCTCGGCAGGGGACCCTCTGGGGCCAACGTCCTGACTTTC.

The rearrangement links TRBV18 to TRBJ2-1; D might be TRBD2 (6 bases). Germline V CDR1 and CDR2: KGHSH, LQKENI. The CDR3 contains 14 residues. V was shortened by 3 bases and J by 7 bases, with 13 bases between the two germline ends. The DNA for the CDR3 is TGTGCCAGCTCACCCGGGGAGGTCCTAAATGAGCAGTTCTTC. Its translation is CASSPGEVLNEQFF.

This chain joins TRBV11-3 and TRBJ1-1; the D gene is possibly TRBD1 (6 bases). V lost 5 bases and J lost 1, with 11 bases in between. The CDR3 loop spans 14 amino acids. CDR1 is SGHNT and CDR2 is YENEEA in the germline V gene. For the CDR3, the DNA is TGTGCCAGCAGCCTCAGGGGCGAGAACACTGAAGCTTTCTTT. Translated: CASSLRGENTEAFF.

The chain combines TRBV19 with TRBJ1-5; a weak D match, TRBD1 (6 bases). Germline V gene sequence: CDR1 LNHDA, CDR2 SQIVND (reference sequence). Trimming cost V 3 bases and J 6 bases, with 15 bases left between them. The CDR3 covers 15 residues. In DNA form, the CDR3 reads TGTGCCAGTAGTATGAGGGTAGGGGGTGGTCAGCCCCAGCATTTT. Its translation is CASSMRVGGGQPQHF. Looking up the rest from reference TRBV19 and TRBJ1-5 gives the full variable domain: DGGITQSPKYLFRKEGQNVTLSCEQNLNHDAMYWYRQDPGQGLRLIYYSQIVNDFQKGDIAEGYSVSREKKESFPLTVTSAQKNPTAFYLCASSMRVGGGQPQHFGDGTRLSIL.

In this sample, this clone turned up once. The V call is TRBV2, the J call TRBJ2-7; weak D call: TRBD1 (6 bases). The length of the CDR3 is 15 residues. Trimming stripped 6 bases from V and 4 bases from J, with 19 bases between. From germline, CDR1 is SNHLY and CDR2 FYNNEI. This CDR3 is CASRGGWQGFYEQYF. In DNA, the CDR3 is TGTGCCAGCAGAGGCGGGTGGCAGGGGTTTTACGAGCAGTACTTC.

This clone has more than one count but fewer than ten. CDR3 residues: CSVEDPGTVQETQYF. The CDR3 coding sequence is TGCAGCGTTGAAGACCCCGGGACAGTACAAGAGACCCAGTACTTC. This chain connects TRBV29-1 to TRBJ2-5; 7 bases match TRBD1. Germline values: CDR1 SQVTM, CDR2 ANQGSEA. V was clipped by 0 bases and J by 2 bases; unmatched bases: 6. The length of the CDR3 is 15 residues.